The clone carrying this T cell receptor beta chain was detected only once. In the authors' workflow: Counts of nucleated cells, estimated from reference gene primer amplification, were obtained. Method: immunoSEQ multiplex PCR; TCRdb's copy keeps in-frame clones and lacks some. V and J calls and clone size come straight from that table; D and trimming were deduced from the DNA. This sample yields about 190,000 clones, of which 84% are seen a single time; approximately 5.1% belongs to the top ten. The sample belongs to a study of blood T cell repertoires in COVID-19. The overall study: The United States, Italy and Spain supplied acute and convalescent COVID-19 samples. T cells, B-cell-depleted T cells, or PBMCs supplied cDNA or gDNA.

Trimming took off 6 bases at V and 0 bases at J, with 12 bases between the two ends. The CDR3 runs to 14 residues. CDR1 and CDR2 from the germline V gene are SGHKS and YYEKEE (reference sequence). The sequencing input was peripheral blood. The TCR was taken from a woman in her 70s with active or convalescent COVID-19. This chain joins TRBV5-5 and TRBJ1-1, with unresolved D. The CDR3, as DNA: TGTGCCAGCATCCTGGGAGGAATGAACACTGAAGCTTTCTTT. This encodes CASILGGMNTEAFF. Full variable domain (rest looked up from reference TRBV5-5 and TRBJ1-1): DAGVTQSPTHLIKTRGQQVTLRCSPISGHKSVSWYQQVLGQGPQFIFQYYEKEERGRGNFPDRFSARQFPNYSSELNVNALLLGDSALYLCASILGGMNTEAFFGQGTRLTVV.